These T cell receptor beta chains were read from a single sample in a study of blood T cell repertoires in COVID-19. Clones were read by immunoSEQ multiplex PCR, and TCRdb kept only the in-frame ones, dropping some. This sample has 250,000 or so clones, with more than 80% found just once. Sequencing input: peripheral blood. The source is a man aged 25-45 years with COVID-19, enrolled during active disease. CDR3s include the opening cysteine and the closing phenylalanine or tryptophan. The D gene is left open where the match is weak. Size is omitted from some rows. Given values are once, few, many or a class for expanded clones.

>TRBJ1-4|NA|TRBV4-1|NA
TGCGCCAGCAGCCAAGACGGCCTCCCGGGGGAAAAACTGTTTTTT
CASSQDGLPGEKLFF
>TRBJ1-1|NA|TRBV6-5|NA
TGTGCCAGCAGCTACGACAGGTTGAACACTGAAGCTTTCTTT
CASSYDRLNTEAFF
>TRBJ1-2|NA|TRBV7-3|NA
TGTGCCAGCAGCTTTTCCAGCGACTATGGCTACACCTTC
CASSFSSDYGYTF
>TRBJ2-7|NA|TRBV5-1|TRBD1
TGCGCCAGCAGGAGGACAGGGAGCTCCTACGAGCAGTACTTC
CASRRTGSSYEQYF
>TRBJ2-2|once|TRBV24-1|NA
TGTGCCACCAGTGACAACAGGGTTAACACCGGGGAGCTGTTTTTT
CATSDNRVNTGELFF
>TRBJ2-3|NA|TRBV18|NA
TGTGCCAGCTCACCCTGGACTTTGCGTAAGGAGGGGCCAGATACGCAGTATTTT
CASSPWTLRKEGPDTQYF
>TRBJ1-2|NA|TRBV19|NA
TGTGCCAGTAGTACAATCTCATGGCGGGATGGCTACACCTTC
CASSTISWRDGYTF
>TRBJ2-3|NA|TRBV29-1|TRBD2
TGCAGCTTCTTGAGGTGGGGGGGGACAGATACGCAGTATTTT
CSFLRWGGTDTQYF
>TRBJ2-7|NA|TRBV6-5|NA
TGTGCCGCCTCAGGAGGGTCTTCCTCCTACGAGCAGTACTTC
CAASGGSSSYEQYF
>TRBJ1-2|NA|TRBV6-6|NA
TGTGCCAGCAGTTACTCGGAGGGCAGCTATGGCTACACCTTC
CASSYSEGSYGYTF
>TRBJ1-5|once|TRBV6-5|TRBD1
TGTGCCAGCAGTTTAGGAGGGGGCGCGAGCAATCAGCCCCAGCATTTT
CASSLGGGASNQPQHF
>TRBJ1-3|NA|TRBV18|NA
TGTGCCAGCTCACCCATTTCCGTGAGCTCTGGAAACACCATATATTTT
CASSPISVSSGNTIYF
>TRBJ2-7|NA|TRBV6-6|TRBD1
TGTGCCAGCAACCCCGGGACAGCCGGGGAATACGAGCAGTACTTC
CASNPGTAGEYEQYF
>TRBJ2-7|NA|TRBV7-2|NA
TGTGCCAGCAGCCAGGGCAGCTACGAGCAGTACTTC
CASSQGSYEQYF
>TRBJ1-1|NA|TRBV5-4|NA
TGTGCCAGCAGCCACCCACCAGTGAACACTGAAGCTTTCTTT
CASSHPPVNTEAFF
>TRBJ2-6|few|TRBV6-2/TRBV6-3|NA
TGTGCCAGCAGTTACGAGTCTGGGGCCAACGTCCTGACTTTC
CASSYESGANVLTF
>TRBJ1-2|NA|TRBV19|NA
TGTGCCAGTAGTATAGCACGAGGAGATGGCTACACCTTC
CASSIARGDGYTF
>TRBJ2-3|NA|TRBV19|TRBD1
TGTGCCAGTAGTACCCGGCCATTTACAGGGGGCGGCACAGATACGCAGTATTTT
CASSTRPFTGGGTDTQYF
>TRBJ2-2|NA|TRBV7-2|NA
TGTGCCAGCAGCTTAGTCGGGGGTGGCGGGGAGCTGTTTTTT
CASSLVGGGGELFF
>TRBJ1-5|NA|TRBV20-1|NA
TGCAGTGCTAGTACAAACAATCAGCCCCAGCATTTT
CSASTNNQPQHF
>TRBJ2-7|few|TRBV21-1|NA
TGTGCCAGCAGCAAAGTAAGACAGGGGGCTTCATCAGAGAACCCCTACGAGCAGTACTTC
CASSKVRQGASSENPYEQYF
>TRBJ2-7|few|TRBV30|TRBD2
TGTGCCTGGAGTGTTCAGCGGGAGGGCCGCTACGAGCAGTACTTC
CAWSVQREGRYEQYF
>TRBJ2-1|NA|TRBV6-5|NA
TGTGCCAGCAGACCGGACTACTACAATGAGCAGTTCTTC
CASRPDYYNEQFF
>TRBJ1-2|NA|TRBV14|NA
TGTGCCAGCAGCCAAGACACAGCTTATGGCTACACCTTC
CASSQDTAYGYTF
>TRBJ1-2|few|TRBV16|TRBD1
TGTGCCAGCAGCCAATCCCGGGACAGGGTGGCTGGCTACACCTTC
CASSQSRDRVAGYTF
>TRBJ2-7|NA|TRBV6-5|NA
TGTGCCAGCAGTAAACGGGACACATTCTACGAGCAGTACTTC
CASSKRDTFYEQYF
>TRBJ2-3|NA|TRBV7-3|NA
TGTGCCAGCAGCCGCTCAGGCGATGTAACAGATACGCAGTATTTT
CASSRSGDVTDTQYF
>TRBJ1-2|NA|TRBV6-5|NA
TGTGCCAGCAGTTACTCGAGGGATCCCTATAACTATGGCTACACCTTC
CASSYSRDPYNYGYTF
>TRBJ1-5|NA|TRBV6-6|TRBD1
TGTGCCAGCAGTCATGAGGACAGGAGCCACCGAATCAGCAATCAGCCCCAGCATTTT
CASSHEDRSHRISNQPQHF
>TRBJ1-1|NA|TRBV27|TRBD1
TGTGCCAGCAGTTACTTATCAGGGGGCACTGAAGCTTTCTTT
CASSYLSGGTEAFF
>TRBJ2-7|NA|TRBV7-2|TRBD1
TGTGCCAGCAGCTCCCGCCCACGACAGGGGGGGGAGCAGTACTTC
CASSSRPRQGGEQYF
>TRBJ1-2|NA|TRBV19|TRBD1
TGTGCCAGTAGTATAAGGACAGGGGGCGGCTACACCTTC
CASSIRTGGGYTF
>TRBJ1-6|NA|TRBV2|TRBD1
TGTGCCAGCAGTGATACAGGGGGCCTAAATTCACCCCTCCACTTT
CASSDTGGLNSPLHF
>TRBJ2-5|NA|TRBV24-1|TRBD1
TGTGCCACCAGTGGTGGACAGGGATCGGAAGAGACCCAGTACTTC
CATSGGQGSEETQYF
>TRBJ2-1|NA|TRBV6-1|TRBD2
TGTGCCAGCAGTGGTCTGAGCGGGAGGGCCGGGTACAATGAGCAGTTCTTC
CASSGLSGRAGYNEQFF
>TRBJ2-5|NA|TRBV7-8|NA
TGTGCCAGCAGCCCAACCCTAGGAGAGGGAGAGACCCAGTACTTC
CASSPTLGEGETQYF
>TRBJ2-7|NA|TRBV12-3/TRBV12-4|TRBD2
TGTGCCAGCAGTTTGGGCGGGAGAGGCGAGCAGTACTTC
CASSLGGRGEQYF
>TRBJ2-1|NA|TRBV27|NA
TGTGCCAGCAGTTTAGTGAGACTACCCATCGCACATGAGCAGTTCTTC
CASSLVRLPIAHEQFF
>TRBJ2-3|NA|TRBV10-3|TRBD2
TGTGCCATCAGCGGGACTAGCGGGGGGAATACAGATACGCAGTATTTT
CAISGTSGGNTDTQYF
>TRBJ2-1|NA|TRBV10-3|TRBD2
TGTGCCATCAGTGGAGCGGGGGCCTGGGATGAGCAGTTCTTC
CAISGAGAWDEQFF
>TRBJ2-1|NA|TRBV5-5|TRBD2
TGTGCCAGCAGCCCCTGGGGGGGGGATGAGCAGTTCTTC
CASSPWGGDEQFF
>TRBJ2-7|NA|TRBV18|NA
TGTGCCAGCTCACCGGAGACAGTAGGGGCTAAGCAGTACTTC
CASSPETVGAKQYF
>TRBJ1-2|NA|TRBV6-5|TRBD1
TGTGCCAGCAGCCCCCGGGGGGGGACAGACGGCTACACCTTC
CASSPRGGTDGYTF
>TRBJ1-3|NA|TRBV28|NA
TGTGCCAGCAGTTTTGGGGCGAACTCTGGAAACACCATATATTTT
CASSFGANSGNTIYF
>TRBJ1-1|NA|TRBV5-5|TRBD1
TGTGCCAGCAGCTTGCGGGACAGGGCCCCTGAAGCTTTCTTT
CASSLRDRAPEAFF
>TRBJ1-2|NA|TRBV23-1|TRBD1
TGCGCCATATACGACAGGGGATATGGCTACACCTTC
CAIYDRGYGYTF
>TRBJ2-7|NA|TRBV2|TRBD1
TGTGCCAGCAATGGAGTCCGGGACAGGGAGGGCGAGCAGTACTTC
CASNGVRDREGEQYF
>TRBJ2-1|once|TRBV12-3/TRBV12-4|NA
TGTGCCAGCAGTTTCGGACTGGGAGGTGAGCAGTTCTTC
CASSFGLGGEQFF
>TRBJ1-2|NA|TRBV20-1|TRBD1
TGCAGTGCTAGTCTTATAGGGGCAGGGGGTTTCAAGGAGAAGGTCAACTATGGCTACACCTTC
CSASLIGAGGFKEKVNYGYTF
>TRBJ1-5|once|TRBV4-2|TRBD1
TGTGCCAGCAGCCAAGGACAGGGGGGGAGCAATCAGCCCCAGCATTTT
CASSQGQGGSNQPQHF
>TRBJ2-5|NA|TRBV5-6|NA
TGTGCCAGCAGTACTATATCAGAGACCCAGTACTTC
CASSTISETQYF
>TRBJ2-1|NA|TRBV4-2|TRBD2
TGTGCCAGCAGCCAAGCCGGGGGGGGGAATGAGCAGTTCTTC
CASSQAGGGNEQFF
>TRBJ2-7|once|TRBV6-5|TRBD2
TGTGCCAGCAGACTACTAGCGGGGGGGCGCGAGCAGTACTTC
CASRLLAGGREQYF
>TRBJ2-3|NA|TRBV30|TRBD2
TGTGCCTGGACGGGGGGTCCCTTCGATACGCAGTATTTT
CAWTGGPFDTQYF
>TRBJ1-1|NA|TRBV6-6|TRBD1
TGTGCCAGCAGTTCAAGGACAGGCTTGAACACTGAAGCTTTCTTT
CASSSRTGLNTEAFF
>TRBJ1-2|NA|TRBV12-3/TRBV12-4|TRBD1
TGTGCCAGCAGTTTCGGGACAGGGCATGGCTACACCTTC
CASSFGTGHGYTF
>TRBJ1-5|NA|TRBV4-3|NA
TGCGCCAGCAGCCAAGAGCCTACTAGCAATCAGCCCCAGCATTTT
CASSQEPTSNQPQHF
>TRBJ2-2|NA|TRBV3-1/TRBV3-2|TRBD2
TGTGCCAGCAGCCACACGGGACTAGGAACCGGGGAGCTGTTTTTT
CASSHTGLGTGELFF
>TRBJ2-4|once|TRBV19|TRBD2
TGTGCCAGTAGTATGGGGCGGGGGTCCCGGGGCATTCAGTACTTC
CASSMGRGSRGIQYF
>TRBJ1-6|NA|TRBV6-2/TRBV6-3|NA
TGTGCCAGCAGTTACGGGCGGGATCAACCCCTCCACTTT
CASSYGRDQPLHF